The 30 T cell receptor beta chains below all came from one sample that was sequenced in a study of blood T cell repertoires in COVID-19. Profiled with immunoSEQ multiplex PCR; TCRdb holds only in-frame clones, not every one. The data contain 250,000 or so clones, approximately 90% of them seen just once; the ten biggest clones take up 4.1%. The sequenced material came from PBMCs or T cells enriched from blood (not recorded which). The receptors derive from a woman aged 25 to 39 with acute COVID-19.

This chain's CDR3 is CASGLLGQNSYEQYF. As DNA, the CDR3 is TGTGCCAGCGGCCTCTTGGGCCAGAACTCCTACGAGCAGTACTTC. The genes are TRBV27 and TRBJ2-7; no clear D gene. Germline CDR1 and CDR2: MNHEY and SMNVEV (reference sequence). The CDR3 is made up of 15 amino acids. V lost 8 bases and J lost 0, with 17 bases in between.

The chain uses TRBV24-1 and TRBJ1-1; 8 nucleotides match TRBD1. V trimming: 4 bases; J trimming: 4 bases; junction bases outside the gene matches: 4. The CDR3 sequence is 14 residues long. Germline CDR1 is KGHDR and CDR2 is SFDVKD. The chain's CDR3 is CATSETGVGTEAFF. CDR3 in DNA: TGTGCCACCAGTGAGACAGGGGTTGGCACTGAAGCTTTCTTT.

V is TRBV28 and J is TRBJ1-5, with TRBD1 identical over 8 bases. V lost 2 bases, J lost 7 bases, and 10 bases stayed unmatched. The germline gives CDR1 MDHEN, CDR2 SYDVKM. This CDR3 spans 16 amino acids. CDR3 bases: TGTGCCAGCAGTTTACCTCGGGACAGGTCAGGACAGCCCCAGCATTTT. This codes for CASSLPRDRSGQPQHF.

The chain joins TRBV25-1 to TRBJ1-4; TRBD1 matches at 9 bases. Unmatched junction bases numbered 14, after V lost 8 bases and J lost 10 bases. The CDR3 spans 15 residues. Germline values: CDR1 MGHDK, CDR2 SYGVNS. CDR3 DNA: TGTGCCAGCGCGGAGGGGGGGGGACAGGGCGGAAAACTGTTTTTT. This sequence encodes CASAEGGGQGGKLFF. Using reference TRBV25-1 and TRBJ1-4 for the parts outside the CDR3, the full variable domain is EADIYQTPRYLVIGTGKKITLECSQTMGHDKMYWYQQDPGMELHLIHYSYGVNSTEKGDLSSESTVSRIRTEHFPLTLESARPSHTSQYLCASAEGGGQGGKLFFGSGTQLSVL.

The chain employs TRBV18 and TRBJ1-1, with D possibly being TRBD1 (6 bases). Germline CDR1 is KGHSH and CDR2 is LQKENI. The CDR3 runs to 14 residues. V was pared by 3 bases and J by 4 bases, with 12 bases between. Here the CDR3 reads CASSPPTGITEAFF. The DNA of the CDR3 is TGTGCCAGCTCACCCCCGACAGGAATCACTGAAGCTTTCTTT. Full variable domain (missing parts from reference TRBV18 and TRBJ1-1): NAGVMQNPRHLVRRRGQEARLRCSPMKGHSHVYWYRQLPEEGLKFMVYLQKENIIDESGMPKERFSAEFPKEGPSILRIQQVVRGDSAAYFCASSPPTGITEAFFGQGTRLTVV.

This chain joins TRBV6-2 or TRBV6-3 and TRBJ1-1, with 7 bases that match TRBD1. The V gene end was trimmed by 2 bases and the J gene end by 0 bases; junction bases not matched to a gene: 3. This CDR3 contains 15 residues. Germline V gives CDR1 MNHEY, CDR2 SVGEGT. The CDR3, as DNA: TGTGCCAGCAGTTACAGGGGGCCGATGAACACTGAAGCTTTCTTT. Its translation is CASSYRGPMNTEAFF.

CDR3 amino acids: CSVEYQDSLRAYYEQYF. DNA of the CDR3: TGCAGCGTTGAATACCAAGACAGTCTTCGTGCTTACTACGAGCAGTACTTC. This chain links TRBV29-1 with TRBJ2-7; TRBD1 is a possible D gene (5 bases). Germline-derived CDR1 and CDR2 are SQVTM and ANQGSEA. This CDR3 has 17 residues. V was cut by 2 bases and J by 3 bases, with 23 bases left in between.

The chain carries TRBV4-2 and TRBJ2-2; 9 bases agree with TRBD2. The ends lost 9 bases at V and 3 bases at J; junction bases unmatched: 5. The CDR3 has 14 residues. Germline V CDR1 and CDR2: LGHNA, YNFKEQ. The CDR3 loop is CASLGGGDTGELFF. CDR3 nucleotides: TGTGCCAGTCTTGGCGGGGGGGACACCGGGGAGCTGTTTTTT.

The chain joins TRBV14 to TRBJ2-3, with D unclear. Trimming took off 0 bases at V and 0 bases at J, with 13 bases between the two ends. CDR1 is SGHDN and CDR2 is FVKESK in the germline V gene. The CDR3 has 17 residues. CDR3 in amino acids: CASSQEEAGLSTDTQYF. CDR3 nucleotides: TGTGCCAGCAGCCAAGAAGAAGCAGGCCTTAGCACAGATACGCAGTATTTT.

The chain couples TRBV7-9 to TRBJ2-3, with D hard to call. CDR3 size: 14 residues. CDR1 and CDR2 (germline): SEHNR, FQNEAQ (reference sequence). The V end lost 5 bases, the J end lost 1 base, and 10 bases lay between the germline ends. This CDR3 reads CASSPSDRTDTQYF. For the CDR3, the DNA is TGTGCCAGCAGCCCGTCAGATCGCACAGATACGCAGTATTTT.

The chain links TRBV6-5 to TRBJ1-1; the D gene is possibly TRBD1 (6 bases). Germline lookup yields CDR1 MNHEY and CDR2 SVGAGI. Trimming removed 6 bases from V and 8 bases from J, with 19 bases in between. There are 14 residues in the CDR3. The CDR3 nucleotides read TGTGCCAGCAGCCTCACAGGGAAGGGACCCGAAGCTTTCTTT. Translation gives CASSLTGKGPEAFF.

The chain is built from TRBV6-2 or TRBV6-3 and TRBJ2-1; a weak D match, TRBD2 (6 bases). The CDR3 covers 15 residues. Germline loops: CDR1 MNHEY, CDR2 SVGEGT. Trimming pared 2 bases from V and 7 bases from J, leaving 15 bases between. The CDR3 sequence is CASSYRSGFTNEQFF. The CDR3 nucleotides are TGTGCCAGCAGTTACCGTAGCGGCTTTACGAATGAGCAGTTCTTC.

The chain combines TRBV9 with TRBJ1-2; D is ambiguous. Per the germline V gene, CDR1 is SGDLS and CDR2 is YYNGEE. Trimming shortened V by 4 bases and J by 4 bases, and 14 bases separated the two germline ends. This CDR3 region has 14 residues. The CDR3 bases are TGTGCCAGCAGCCCCAGTTCAGATACCTATGGCTACACCTTC. It specifies CASSPSSDTYGYTF.

The chain couples TRBV3-1 (or the pseudogene TRBV3-2) to TRBJ2-2; 10 positions match TRBD2. The CDR3 totals 16 residues. The trim removed 4 bases at V and 5 bases at J, leaving 7 bases unmatched. Germline V CDR1 and CDR2: LGHDT, YNNKEL (reference sequence). The CDR3 DNA reads as TGTGCCAGCAGCCCCCTAGCGGGAGAGGGGACCGGGGAGCTGTTTTTT. This encodes CASSPLAGEGTGELFF.

CDR3 residues: CASSSQGTGELFF. The DNA of the CDR3 is TGTGCCAGCAGCTCGCAGGGGACCGGGGAGCTGTTTTTT. This chain links TRBV7-9 with TRBJ2-2, with D maybe TRBD1 (6 bases). CDR3 size: 13 residues. V was trimmed by 4 bases and J by 5 bases, leaving 8 bases between them. Per the germline V gene, CDR1 is SEHNR and CDR2 is FQNEAQ (reference sequence).

The chain combines TRBV19 with TRBJ2-5; 8 nucleotides line up with TRBD2. Germline V gene sequence: CDR1 LNHDA, CDR2 SQIVND (reference sequence). This CDR3 has 17 residues. With V trimmed by 7 bases and J by 2 bases, 15 bases remained unmatched. CDR3 sequence (DNA): TGTGCCAGTACCGCGACCCGGGGGGGCTGGGGACAAGAGACCCAGTACTTC. Amino acids: CASTATRGGWGQETQYF.

The chain combines TRBV7-2 with TRBJ2-1, with 13 bases matching TRBD2. V dropped 7 bases and J dropped 8; count of bases not matched to a gene: 8. The CDR3 extends over 15 amino acids. CDR1 and CDR2 from the germline V gene are SGHTA and FQGNSA. The CDR3 DNA follows: TGTGCCAGCACCCTTTGGACTAGCGGGAGAGATGAGCAGTTCTTC. As protein: CASTLWTSGRDEQFF. The complete variable domain, with remaining parts taken from reference TRBV7-2 and TRBJ2-1, reads GAGVSQSPSNKVTEKGKDVELRCDPISGHTALYWYRQSLGQGLEFLIYFQGNSAPDKSGLPSDRFSAERTGGSVSTLTIQRTQQEDSAVYLCASTLWTSGRDEQFFGPGTRLTVL.

The gene calls are TRBV27 and TRBJ2-1; TRBD2 agrees at 9 bases. J lost 4 bases, V lost 3 bases, and 7 bases had no gene match. The CDR3 is 16 residues long. Per germline, CDR1 MNHEY and CDR2 SMNVEV (reference sequence). The CDR3 DNA sequence: TGTGCCAGCAGTTTGATAGCGGGAGACCTATACAATGAGCAGTTCTTC. Translated, it gives CASSLIAGDLYNEQFF.

V gene TRBV28 combines with J gene TRBJ2-3, with TRBD2 matching 13 bases. From germline, CDR1 is MDHEN and CDR2 SYDVKM. Trimming cost V 5 bases and J 6 bases; bases outside gene matches: 5. The CDR3 sequence is 15 residues long. The CDR3 reads CASSPGGLAGDTQYF. The CDR3 DNA is TGTGCCAGCAGTCCAGGGGGACTAGCGGGGGATACGCAGTATTTT.

The chain joins TRBV3-1 (or the pseudogene TRBV3-2) to TRBJ2-3; maybe TRBD1 (6 bases). The CDR3 is 15 residues long. V dropped 0 bases and J dropped 0 bases, with 7 bases sitting between them. CDR1 and CDR2 from the germline V gene are LGHDT and YNNKEL (reference sequence). The DNA for the CDR3 is TGTGCCAGCAGCCAAGATACAGGGAGCACAGATACGCAGTATTTT. Encoded protein: CASSQDTGSTDTQYF.

The rearrangement joins TRBV30 to TRBJ2-7, with TRBD2 as a possible D gene (6 bases). Germline V gene data show CDR1 as GTSNPN and CDR2 as SVGIG (reference sequence). V shed 4 bases and J shed 2 bases, with 15 bases lying between them. The CDR3 totals 14 residues. The CDR3 loop is CAWKMTSVPYEQYF. The CDR3 DNA is TGTGCCTGGAAAATGACTAGTGTCCCCTACGAGCAGTACTTC.

The chain carries TRBV19 and TRBJ2-1; D is unresolved. The germline V and J ends were trimmed by 5 bases and 1 base, with 15 bases remaining between them. This CDR3 contains 16 residues. CDR1 is LNHDA and CDR2 is SQIVND in the germline V gene (reference sequence). CDR3 sequence reads: CASSVDSHPSYNEQFF. CDR3 nucleotide sequence: TGTGCCAGTAGTGTCGACTCCCACCCATCCTACAATGAGCAGTTCTTC.

The rearrangement joins TRBV28 to TRBJ2-7, with D perhaps TRBD1 (6 bases). CDR3 size: 15 residues. Germline CDR1 and CDR2: MDHEN and SYDVKM. V shed 2 bases and J shed 1 base, with 12 bases lying between them. The chain's CDR3 is CASSLVTGFSYEQYF. In DNA form, the CDR3 reads TGTGCCAGCAGTTTAGTAACAGGGTTTTCCTACGAGCAGTACTTC.

The chain links TRBV19 to TRBJ1-5; no firm D call. The germline CDR1 and CDR2 sequences are LNHDA and SQIVND (reference sequence). V lost 6 bases and J 6 bases, leaving 15 bases between the germline ends. This CDR3 region has 14 residues. The CDR3 bases are TGTGCCAGTAGAGACGGCGGGGTTGTTCAGCCCCAGCATTTT. Its protein is CASRDGGVVQPQHF.

The chain is built from TRBV18 and TRBJ1-5, with D tentatively TRBD1 (6 bases). The CDR3 extends over 19 amino acids. V shed 0 bases and J shed 6 bases, with 24 bases lying between them. Per germline, CDR1 KGHSH and CDR2 LQKENI. CDR3 bases: TGTGCCAGCTCACCACCGATTGAAGGAGCGGGGGAAGGGGGTCAGCCCCAGCATTTT. As protein: CASSPPIEGAGEGGQPQHF.

The chain is built from TRBV19 and TRBJ2-7; 9 bases line up with TRBD2. The CDR3 loop spans 14 amino acids. Germline lookup yields CDR1 LNHDA and CDR2 SQIVND (reference sequence). V shed 5 bases, J shed 3 bases, and the junction held 5 bases outside the gene matches. The CDR3 DNA is TGTGCCAGTAGTGCTAGCGGGACTTTCTACGAGCAGTACTTC. Its translation is CASSASGTFYEQYF. The full variable domain, completed using reference TRBV19 and TRBJ2-7, is DGGITQSPKYLFRKEGQNVTLSCEQNLNHDAMYWYRQDPGQGLRLIYYSQIVNDFQKGDIAEGYSVSREKKESFPLTVTSAQKNPTAFYLCASSASGTFYEQYFGPGTRLTVT.

The rearrangement joins TRBV5-5 to TRBJ2-3; maybe TRBD1 (5 bases). The CDR3 is 15 amino acids. The germline V gene has CDR1 SGHKS and CDR2 YYEKEE (reference sequence). V lost 0 bases, J lost 1 base, and 9 bases lay in between. The CDR3 loop is CASSLEGVRTDTQYF. The CDR3 coding sequence is TGTGCCAGCAGCTTGGAAGGGGTCCGCACAGATACGCAGTATTTT.

The genes are TRBV9 and TRBJ2-5, with 11 bases matching TRBD1. The junction had 6 bases not matched to a gene; V was cut back by 4 bases and J by 4 bases. Germline loops: CDR1 SGDLS, CDR2 YYNGEE. CDR3 length equals 15 residues. DNA for the CDR3: TGTGCCAGCAGCACAGGGGACAGGGGGTTAGAGACCCAGTACTTC. It yields the protein CASSTGDRGLETQYF.

V and J are TRBV19 and TRBJ2-1; 7 bases are shared with TRBD2. In germline, CDR1 is LNHDA, CDR2 SQIVND (reference sequence). The CDR3 has 14 amino acids. Trimming took 10 bases from V and 1 from J; bases not matched to a gene: 7. The CDR3 here is CATHEAGSYNEQFF. CDR3 sequence (DNA): TGTGCCACCCACGAAGCGGGGTCCTACAATGAGCAGTTCTTC.

This clone appeared a single time. This chain links TRBV10-3 with TRBJ2-1; 11 bases match TRBD2. Germline trimming cut 3 bases from V and 6 bases from J; bases unmatched to any gene: 1. The germline V gene encodes CDR1 ENHRY and CDR2 SYGVKD. The length of the CDR3 is 14 residues. CDR3 nucleotide sequence: TGTGCCATCAGTGACGGGACTAGCGGCAATGAGCAGTTCTTC. Translating it yields CAISDGTSGNEQFF.